Sequencing of this T cell receptor (beta chain) was carried out in a study of identifying expanded T cells in peripheral blood. Sequencing used immunoSEQ multiplex PCR; TCRdb keeps in-frame clones, though not all of them. The sample lists 95,000 to 150,000 clones, approximately 84% occurring once. Germline V gene sequence: CDR1 SSHAT, CDR2 FNYEAQ (reference sequence). V shed 5 bases and J 2 bases; nucleotides not matched to a gene: 7. The CDR3 contains 15 residues. This receptor was obtained from a person aged 18 to 70 in good health. The chain links TRBV7-7 to TRBJ2-3; 7 nucleotides agree with TRBD1. The specimen was blood. The CDR3 nucleotides are TGTGCCAGCAGCCCATCACAGGGGCCCACAGATACGCAGTATTTT. Protein product: CASSPSQGPTDTQYF. Together with reference TRBV7-7 and TRBJ2-3, the CDR3 gives the full variable domain: GAGVSQSPRYKVTKRGQDVTLRCDPISSHATLYWYQQALGQGPEFLTYFNYEAQPDKSGLPSDRFSAERPEGSISTLTIQRTEQRDSAMYRCASSPSQGPTDTQYFGPGTRLTVL.